The 11 T cell receptor beta chains presented below share a single source sample, sequenced in a study of T cells in Graves' hyperthyroidism and ophthalmopathy. Amplification yielded TCR beta CDR3 regions, with RNA transcripts as the source. HTBI primers were the set used in a first-round RT-PCR of the TCR CDR3. TCRdb passed the multiplex PCR reads through MiXCR, listing each CDR3 protein once. The sample lists approximately 600,000 distinct CDR3 sequences; 11% to 15% were seen once. Specimen: blood. These receptors all stem from a woman younger than 35 with Graves' ophthalmopathy.

This sequence joins TRBV19 and TRBJ1-6, with 8 bases aligning to TRBD1. J gave up 6 bases and V 6 bases, and 16 bases lay outside the gene matches. The CDR3 contains 18 residues. Germline-derived CDR1 and CDR2 are LNHDA and SQIVND (reference sequence). The CDR3 reads CASRDPGQTDRGNSPLHF. CDR3 DNA sequence: TGTGCCAGTAGGGATCCGGGACAGACCGACAGGGGTAATTCACCCCTCCACTTT.

This clonotype was seen ten or more times. V usage is TRBV27 and J usage is TRBJ2-1, with D possibly being TRBD1 (5 bases). CDR1 and CDR2 (germline): MNHEY, SMNVEV (reference sequence). The CDR3 spans 15 residues. V was pared by 3 bases and J by 0 bases, with 9 bases between. This CDR3 is CASSLTVSSYNEQFF. The CDR3 nucleotides are TGTGCCAGCAGTTTGACAGTCAGCTCCTACAATGAGCAGTTCTTC.

This clonotype appeared a few times. The genes are TRBV28 and TRBJ2-7; perhaps TRBD1 as D (5 bases). CDR1 is MDHEN, CDR2 SYDVKM, per germline. The length of the CDR3 is 14 residues. Trimming shortened V by 7 bases and J by 1 base, and 14 bases separated the two germline ends. CDR3 sequence reads: CASNRGIGSYEQYF. The CDR3 DNA reads TGTGCCAGCAATAGGGGCATTGGATCCTACGAGCAGTACTTC.

This clonotype was observed at least ten times. This chain connects TRBV5-1 to TRBJ2-1; D remains ambiguous. Per germline, CDR1 SGHRS and CDR2 YFSETQ. V lost 3 bases and J lost 3, with 7 bases in between. There are 13 residues in the CDR3. The CDR3 sequence is CASSSMGYNEQFF. CDR3 coding DNA: TGCGCCAGCAGCTCTATGGGCTACAATGAGCAGTTCTTC. The full variable domain, rest sourced from reference TRBV5-1 and TRBJ2-1, is KAGVTQTPRYLIKTRGQQVTLSCSPISGHRSVSWYQQTPGQGLQFLFEYFSETQRNKGNFPGRFSGRQFSNSRSEMNVSTLELGDSALYLCASSSMGYNEQFFGPGTRLTVL.

In its sample, this clonotype was seen a few times. The chain couples TRBV20-1 to TRBJ2-5; the D is unclear. The CDR3 is 15 amino acids. The V end lost 0 bases, the J end lost 0 bases, and 11 bases lay between the germline ends. From germline, CDR1 is DFQATT and CDR2 SNEGSKA (reference sequence). CDR3 DNA: TGCAGTGCTAGAGATGTGGACGTATACCAAGAGACCCAGTACTTC. It encodes CSARDVDVYQETQYF.

There are a few counts of this clonotype. CDR3 residues: CASSFRTSTYNEQFF. CDR3 coding DNA: TGTGCCAGCAGCTTCCGGACTAGCACGTACAATGAGCAGTTCTTC. This chain joins TRBV7-8 and TRBJ2-1; TRBD2 aligns across 8 bases. CDR1 is SGHVS, CDR2 FQNEAQ, per germline. This CDR3 is built from 15 residues. The J segment lost 4 bases and the V segment lost 3 bases, leaving 5 bases of the junction unmatched.

Many counts were recorded for this clonotype. The genes are TRBV3-1 and TRBJ2-7; 8 positions agree with TRBD1. The germline CDR1 and CDR2 sequences are LGHDT and YNNKEL (reference sequence). After removal of 1 base from V and 6 bases from J, the junction contained 5 bases not matched to a gene. The CDR3 has 14 amino acids. The CDR3, as DNA: TGTGCCAGCAGCCAAGCACAGGGACAGGCCGAGCAGTACTTC. The encoded protein is CASSQAQGQAEQYF.

This clonotype was picked up many times. The chain couples TRBV24-1 to TRBJ1-5; 11 bases map to TRBD1. V lost 4 bases and J lost 4; bases outside the gene matches: 5. CDR1 and CDR2 (germline): KGHDR, SFDVKD. The CDR3 has 16 amino acids. CDR3 region: CATSDVDRGRNQPQHF. In DNA form, the CDR3 reads TGTGCCACCAGTGACGTGGACAGGGGGCGGAATCAGCCCCAGCATTTT.

To note about this clonotype: Possible read error: a much larger clone is one base away. The V and J genes are TRBV5-5 and TRBJ1-4; 7 bases align to TRBD1. The J segment lost 5 bases and the V segment lost 5 bases, leaving 3 bases of the junction unmatched. Looked up from germline, CDR1 is SGHKS and CDR2 is YYEKEE (reference sequence). CDR3 length: 13 residues. CDR3 residues: CASRTGENEKLFF. The CDR3 DNA reads TGTGCCAGCAGAACAGGGGAAAATGAAAAACTGTTTTTT.

This clonotype was picked up a small number of times. The rearrangement joins TRBV4-1 to TRBJ1-1, with D maybe TRBD1 (5 bases). The ends were cut back, 0 bases at V and 11 bases at J, with 19 bases in the middle. The CDR3 consists of 15 residues. Looked up from germline, CDR1 is MGHRA and CDR2 is YSYEKL. The CDR3 loop is CASSQEAGKQRRAFF. The CDR3, as DNA: TGCGCCAGCAGCCAAGAGGCAGGGAAGCAGCGTCGGGCTTTCTTT.

This clonotype was observed many times. The chain combines TRBV6-1 with TRBJ1-1; perhaps TRBD1 as D (5 bases). The germline CDR1 and CDR2 sequences are MNHNS and SASEGT. The CDR3 spans 14 residues. Trimming stripped 10 bases from V and 0 bases from J, with 15 bases between. The CDR3 nucleotides are TGTGCCACCCAGGGAAGGGGTCTGAACACTGAAGCTTTCTTT. Amino acid sequence: CATQGRGLNTEAFF.